This T cell receptor (beta chain) was profiled in a study of T cell responses to AZD1222 COVID-19 vaccine. Study-level findings and limits: Along spike, vaccine-associated CD4 TCRs were found throughout, with dominance at 160-218 and 743-854. Breadth and depth of Spike-specific TCRs rose after two AZD1222 doses. Clonal diversity was possibly underestimated, and white British individuals and females predominated among donors.

Generated by immunoSEQ multiplex PCR, the TCRdb table keeps only in-frame clones and is missing some. The repertoire consists of just under 75,000 clones, with around three quarters occurring once and the leading ten covering 45% to 50%. Recipients boosted at about 4 weeks or about 12 weeks are pooled. V shed 0 bases and J shed 4 bases, with 12 bases lying between them. The CDR3 consists of 15 residues. Per the germline V gene, CDR1 is SGHVS and CDR2 is FNYEAQ. Concerning this clone itself: Its specificity is unknown.

The genes are TRBV7-6 and TRBJ1-1, with a possible D match to TRBD1 (6 bases). Material: peripheral blood, obtained 28 days after the second AZD1222 dose. This TCR was recovered from an adult who received the AZD1222 COVID-19 vaccine. The DNA of the CDR3 is TGTGCCAGCAGCTTAGCCGGGGGCGCAGGCACTGAAGCTTTCTTT. The encoded protein is CASSLAGGAGTEAFF. The entire variable domain, with the rest obtained from reference TRBV7-6 and TRBJ1-1, is as follows: GAGVSQSPRYKVTKRGQDVALRCDPISGHVSLYWYRQALGQGPEFLTYFNYEAQQDKSGLPNDRFSAERPEGSISTLTIQRTEQRDSAMYRCASSLAGGAGTEAFFGQGTRLTVV.